This TCR beta chain was recorded in a study of technical replicates of blood from several donors. CDR3 size: 15 residues. CDR1 is MGHDK, CDR2 SYGVNS, per germline. Trimming took 4 bases from V and 5 from J; bases not matched to a gene: 7. Using immunoSEQ multiplex PCR, the repertoire was profiled, and TCRdb retains in-frame clones only, with some absent. Among some 70,000 clones listed, roughly 97% were seen once. The J gene is TRBJ2-1, the V gene TRBV25-1; 8 bases are a match to TRBD1. Sequenced input: T cells isolated from PBMCs. The clonotype originates from a human donor in good health. The CDR3, as DNA: TGTGCCAGCAGTGCCTGGACAGGGTCGGACAATGAGCAGTTCTTC. Residues: CASSAWTGSDNEQFF.